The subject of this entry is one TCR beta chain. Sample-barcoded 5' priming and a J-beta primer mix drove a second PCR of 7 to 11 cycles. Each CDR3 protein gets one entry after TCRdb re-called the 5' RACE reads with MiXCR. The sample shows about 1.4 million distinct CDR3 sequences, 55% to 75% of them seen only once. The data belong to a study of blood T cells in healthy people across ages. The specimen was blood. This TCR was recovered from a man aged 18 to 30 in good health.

For the CDR3, the DNA is TGCGCCAGCAGCCAAGGAATTCAGGGCCCGTACTTC. Residues: CASSQGIQGPYF. J is TRBJ2-5 and V is TRBV4-1, with D maybe TRBD1 (5 bases). The length of the CDR3 is 12 residues. Germline values: CDR1 MGHRA, CDR2 YSYEKL. The V and J ends lost 1 base and 13 bases respectively, with 13 bases between them.